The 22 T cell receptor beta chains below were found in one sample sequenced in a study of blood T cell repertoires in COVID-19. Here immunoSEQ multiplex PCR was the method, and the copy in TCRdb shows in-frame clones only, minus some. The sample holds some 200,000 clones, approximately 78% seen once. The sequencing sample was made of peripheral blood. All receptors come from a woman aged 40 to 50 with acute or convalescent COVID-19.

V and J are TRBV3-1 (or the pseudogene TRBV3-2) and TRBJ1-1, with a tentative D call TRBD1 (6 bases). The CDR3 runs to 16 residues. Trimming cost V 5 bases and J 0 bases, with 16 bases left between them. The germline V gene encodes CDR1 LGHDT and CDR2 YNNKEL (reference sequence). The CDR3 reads CASSESINRVNTEAFF. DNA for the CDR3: TGTGCCAGCAGCGAATCTATCAACAGGGTGAACACTGAAGCTTTCTTT.

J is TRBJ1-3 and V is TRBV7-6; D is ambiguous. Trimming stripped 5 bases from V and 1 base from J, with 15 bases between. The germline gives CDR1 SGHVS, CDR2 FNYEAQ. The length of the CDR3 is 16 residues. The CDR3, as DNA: TGTGCCAGCAGCCCCCAAAGAGTAATTTCTGGAAACACCATATATTTT. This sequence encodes CASSPQRVISGNTIYF.

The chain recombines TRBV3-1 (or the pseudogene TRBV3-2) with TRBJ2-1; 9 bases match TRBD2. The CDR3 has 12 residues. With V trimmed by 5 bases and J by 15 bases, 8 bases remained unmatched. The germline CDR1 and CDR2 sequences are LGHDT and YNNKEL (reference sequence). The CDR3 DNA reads TGTGCCAGCAGCTTCGGGACTAGCAGACCGTTCTTC. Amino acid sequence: CASSFGTSRPFF.

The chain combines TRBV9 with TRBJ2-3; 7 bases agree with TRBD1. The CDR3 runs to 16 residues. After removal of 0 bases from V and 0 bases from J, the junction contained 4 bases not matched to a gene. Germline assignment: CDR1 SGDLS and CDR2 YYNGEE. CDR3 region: CASSVAEGQSTDTQYF. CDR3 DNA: TGTGCCAGCAGCGTAGCTGAGGGACAGAGCACAGATACGCAGTATTTT.

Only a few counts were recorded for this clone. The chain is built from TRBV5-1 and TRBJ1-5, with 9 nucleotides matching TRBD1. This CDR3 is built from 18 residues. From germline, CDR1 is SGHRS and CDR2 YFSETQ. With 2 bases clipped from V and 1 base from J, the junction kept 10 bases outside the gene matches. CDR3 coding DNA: TGCGCCAGCAGCTTTAGGACAGGGGTTCACGGGAGCAATCAGCCCCAGCATTTT. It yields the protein CASSFRTGVHGSNQPQHF.

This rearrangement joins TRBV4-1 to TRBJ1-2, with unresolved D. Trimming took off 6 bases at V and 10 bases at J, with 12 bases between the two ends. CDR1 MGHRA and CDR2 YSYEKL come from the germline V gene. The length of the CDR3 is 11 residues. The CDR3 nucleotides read TGCGCCAGCAGTAATTGGGAGAACTACACCTTC. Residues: CASSNWENYTF.

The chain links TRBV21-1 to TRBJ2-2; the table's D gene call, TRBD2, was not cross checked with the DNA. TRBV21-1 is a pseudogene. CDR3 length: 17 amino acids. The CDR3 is CASSKAAREREGGELFF. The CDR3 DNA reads TGTGCCAGCAGCAAAGCAGCCCGGGAGCGGGAGGGGGGGGAGCTGTTTTTT.

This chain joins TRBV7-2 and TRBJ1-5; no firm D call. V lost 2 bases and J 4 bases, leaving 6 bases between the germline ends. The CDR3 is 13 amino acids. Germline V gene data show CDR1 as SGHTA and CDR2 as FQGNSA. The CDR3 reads CASSLRGNQPQHF. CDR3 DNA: TGTGCCAGCAGCTTAAGAGGGAATCAGCCCCAGCATTTT.

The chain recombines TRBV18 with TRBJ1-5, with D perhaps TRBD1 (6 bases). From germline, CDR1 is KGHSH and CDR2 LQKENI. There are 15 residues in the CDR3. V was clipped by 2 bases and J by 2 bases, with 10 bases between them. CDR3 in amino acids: CASSPDRTGNQPQHF. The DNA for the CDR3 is TGTGCCAGCTCACCAGACAGGACTGGCAATCAGCCCCAGCATTTT. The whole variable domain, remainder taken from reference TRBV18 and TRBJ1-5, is NAGVMQNPRHLVRRRGQEARLRCSPMKGHSHVYWYRQLPEEGLKFMVYLQKENIIDESGMPKERFSAEFPKEGPSILRIQQVVRGDSAAYFCASSPDRTGNQPQHFGDGTRLSIL.

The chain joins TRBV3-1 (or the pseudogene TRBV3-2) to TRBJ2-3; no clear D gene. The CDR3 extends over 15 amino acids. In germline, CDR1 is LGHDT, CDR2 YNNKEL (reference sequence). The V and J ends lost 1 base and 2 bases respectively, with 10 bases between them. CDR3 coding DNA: TGTGCCAGCAGCCAAGTGTCCCTATACACAGATACGCAGTATTTT. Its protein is CASSQVSLYTDTQYF.

Written as DNA, the CDR3 is TGTGCCAGCAGACCACAGGTTTATAGCAATCAGCCCCAGCATTTT. It translates to CASRPQVYSNQPQHF. The gene calls are TRBV6-6 and TRBJ1-5, with D maybe TRBD1 (5 bases). The length of the CDR3 is 15 residues. Between the trimmed V and J ends, which lost 6 bases and 0 bases, there was a span of 12 bases. The germline gives CDR1 MNHNY, CDR2 SVGAGI (reference sequence).

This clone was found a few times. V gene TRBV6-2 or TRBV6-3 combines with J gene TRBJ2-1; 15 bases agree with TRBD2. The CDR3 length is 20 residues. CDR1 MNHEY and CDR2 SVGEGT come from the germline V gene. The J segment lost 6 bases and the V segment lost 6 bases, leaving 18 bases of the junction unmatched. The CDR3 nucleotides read TGTGCCAGCAGCCTACATAACCTGGGACTAGCGGGAGGAATGGGCAATGAGCAGTTCTTC. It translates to CASSLHNLGLAGGMGNEQFF.

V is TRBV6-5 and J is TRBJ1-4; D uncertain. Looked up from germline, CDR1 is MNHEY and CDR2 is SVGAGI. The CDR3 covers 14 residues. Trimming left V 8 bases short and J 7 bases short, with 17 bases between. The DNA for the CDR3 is TGTGCCAGCCGATGGACGGGGAGAGGTGAAAAACTGTTTTTT. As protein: CASRWTGRGEKLFF.

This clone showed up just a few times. The CDR3 DNA reads TGCGCCAGCACGATACACCCAGGGTCCCCCTACGAGCAGTACTTC. This translates into CASTIHPGSPYEQYF. V is TRBV5-1 and J is TRBJ2-7, with a tentative D call TRBD1 (5 bases). Trimming shortened V by 6 bases and J by 2 bases, and 18 bases separated the two germline ends. The CDR3 totals 15 residues. Germline V gives CDR1 SGHRS, CDR2 YFSETQ.

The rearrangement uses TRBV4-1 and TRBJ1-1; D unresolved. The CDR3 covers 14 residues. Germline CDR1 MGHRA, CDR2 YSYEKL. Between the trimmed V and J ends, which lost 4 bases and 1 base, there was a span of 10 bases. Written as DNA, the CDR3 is TGCGCCAGCAGCCCTAGAGTAGGGAACACTGAAGCTTTCTTT. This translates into CASSPRVGNTEAFF.

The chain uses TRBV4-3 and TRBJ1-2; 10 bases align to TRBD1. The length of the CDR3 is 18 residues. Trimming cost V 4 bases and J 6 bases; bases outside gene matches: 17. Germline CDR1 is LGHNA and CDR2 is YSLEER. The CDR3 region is CASSPEPRDRGFGDGYTF. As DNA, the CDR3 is TGCGCCAGCAGCCCGGAGCCCCGGGACAGGGGATTTGGCGATGGCTACACCTTC.

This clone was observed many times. CDR3 DNA: TGTGCCAGCAGCCAGGCACTAGCGTTTGAGCAGTTCTTC. Protein product: CASSQALAFEQFF. V and J are TRBV3-1 (or the pseudogene TRBV3-2) and TRBJ2-1, with TRBD2 matching 7 bases. The CDR3 runs to 13 residues. Germline loops: CDR1 LGHDT, CDR2 YNNKEL (reference sequence). V shed 3 bases, J shed 9 bases, and the junction held 5 bases outside the gene matches.

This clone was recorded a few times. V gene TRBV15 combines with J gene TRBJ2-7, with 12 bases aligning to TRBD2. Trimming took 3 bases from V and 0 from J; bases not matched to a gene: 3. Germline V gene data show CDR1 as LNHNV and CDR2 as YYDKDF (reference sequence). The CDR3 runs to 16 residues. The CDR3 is CATSRTSGSLSYEQYF. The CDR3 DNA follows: TGTGCCACCAGCAGGACTAGCGGGAGCCTCTCCTACGAGCAGTACTTC.

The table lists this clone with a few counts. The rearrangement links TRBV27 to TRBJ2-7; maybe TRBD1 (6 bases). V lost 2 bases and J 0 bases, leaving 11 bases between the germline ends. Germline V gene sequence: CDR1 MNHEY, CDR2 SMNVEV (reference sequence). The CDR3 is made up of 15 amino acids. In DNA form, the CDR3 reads TGTGCCAGCAGTTTAATGCAGGGGAGCTCCTACGAGCAGTACTTC. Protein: CASSLMQGSSYEQYF.

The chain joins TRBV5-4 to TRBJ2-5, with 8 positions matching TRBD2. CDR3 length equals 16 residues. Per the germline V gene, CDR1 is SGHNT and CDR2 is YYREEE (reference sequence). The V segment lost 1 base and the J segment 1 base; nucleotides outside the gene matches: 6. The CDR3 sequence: CASSLPAGGSQETQYF. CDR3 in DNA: TGTGCCAGCAGCTTGCCCGCGGGAGGTTCCCAAGAGACCCAGTACTTC.

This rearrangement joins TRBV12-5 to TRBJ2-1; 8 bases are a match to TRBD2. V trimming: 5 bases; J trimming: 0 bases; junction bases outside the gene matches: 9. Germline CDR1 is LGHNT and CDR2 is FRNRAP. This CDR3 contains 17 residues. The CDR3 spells CASGPTSGGLSYNEQFF. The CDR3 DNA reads TGTGCTAGTGGTCCGACCTCGGGGGGGCTCTCCTACAATGAGCAGTTCTTC.

The CDR3 here is CASSLAVSSGYNEQFF. The CDR3 region has the DNA TGTGCCAGCAGCTTAGCGGTCTCTAGCGGCTACAATGAGCAGTTCTTC. V is TRBV7-6 and J is TRBJ2-1; TRBD2 matches at 7 bases. Looked up from germline, CDR1 is SGHVS and CDR2 is FNYEAQ. The CDR3 covers 16 residues. V lost 0 bases to trimming and J lost 3 bases; unmatched junction nucleotides: 5.